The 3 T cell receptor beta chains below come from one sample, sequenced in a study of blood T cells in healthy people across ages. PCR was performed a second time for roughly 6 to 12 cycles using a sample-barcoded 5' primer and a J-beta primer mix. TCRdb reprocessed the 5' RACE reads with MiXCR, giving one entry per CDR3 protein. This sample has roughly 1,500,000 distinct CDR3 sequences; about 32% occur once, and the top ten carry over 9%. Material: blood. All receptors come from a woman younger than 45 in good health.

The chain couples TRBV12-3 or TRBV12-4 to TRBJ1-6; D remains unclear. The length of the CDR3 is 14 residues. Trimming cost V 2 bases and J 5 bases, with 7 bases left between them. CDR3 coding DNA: TGTGCCAGCAGTTTACAGCCTAATAATTCACCCCTCCACTTT. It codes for CASSLQPNNSPLHF.

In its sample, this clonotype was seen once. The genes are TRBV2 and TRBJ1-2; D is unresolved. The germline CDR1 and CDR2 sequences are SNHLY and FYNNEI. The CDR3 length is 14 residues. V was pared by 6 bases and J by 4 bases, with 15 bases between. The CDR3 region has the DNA TGTGCCAGCAGCCAAGGTGGACCTAGCTATGGCTACACCTTC. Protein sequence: CASSQGGPSYGYTF.

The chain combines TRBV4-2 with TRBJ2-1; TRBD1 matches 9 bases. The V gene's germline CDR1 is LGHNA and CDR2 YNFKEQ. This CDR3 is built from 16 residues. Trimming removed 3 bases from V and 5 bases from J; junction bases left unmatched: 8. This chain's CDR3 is CASSQCRDRADNEQFF. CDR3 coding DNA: TGTGCCAGCAGCCAGTGCCGGGACAGGGCGGACAATGAGCAGTTCTTC.